These 28 T cell receptor beta chains were sequenced from one sample in a study of regulatory T cells in long-lasting Graves disease (dated by TCRdb to the early 2020s). The method was multiplex PCR. Sequenced using an Illumina HiSeq 4000. CDR3 regions were amplified by Arm-PCR with iRepertoire HTBI primers to construct TCR beta libraries. In TCRdb, the public reads were trimmed at Q25 with fastp and aligned with MiXCR, with productive beta chains retained. Records with the same CDR3 protein are collapsed into one entry carrying the most frequent genes and DNA. Within this sample are roughly 400,000 distinct CDR3 sequences, with over 20% of them counted one time only. The ten largest clones capture 14% of the sample. The meaning of the sample's time point label: persistent/refractory GD, antithyroid drugs over 5 years with positive TRAb. RNA was extracted from PBMCs in TRIzol for both TCR sequencing and RNA sequencing.

The sequencing here drew on peripheral blood mononuclear cells (PBMCs), taken when the disease was refractory, from a patient treated with antithyroid drugs. These receptors came from a female donor with Graves disease.

The chain carries TRBV5-1 and TRBJ2-7; D perhaps matches TRBD1 (6 bases). The germline V and J ends were trimmed by 4 bases and 5 bases, with 16 bases remaining between them. There are 14 residues in the CDR3. Germline loops: CDR1 SGHRS, CDR2 YFSETQ. Written as DNA, the CDR3 is TGCGCCAGCAGCCCTGGCCCAGGGGCGAACGAGCAGTACTTC. It encodes CASSPGPGANEQYF.

Comments on this clonotype: No DNA is shown, since the ends of the CDR3 on it are uncertain; the CDR3 is the one TCRdb lists. The chain combines TRBV2 with TRBJ2-2; TRBD2 is taken as the D call from the table, unchecked against the DNA. The CDR3 adds up to 21 amino acids, both ends counted. Germline V gene data show CDR1 as SNHLY and CDR2 as FYNNEI. The CDR3 protein is CASSDTGLVKAQYFGAGELFF.

This clonotype showed up many times. The chain links TRBV27 to TRBJ2-7; a possible D gene is TRBD2 (5 bases). Trimming left V 5 bases short and J 3 bases short, with 11 bases between. The germline V gene encodes CDR1 MNHEY and CDR2 SMNVEV (reference sequence). The CDR3 spans 13 residues. The CDR3 protein is CASSPGKFYEQYF. Here the CDR3 DNA reads TGTGCCAGCAGTCCCGGGAAATTCTACGAGCAGTACTTC.

This clonotype was counted only a few times. The V call is TRBV27, the J call TRBJ1-5; a possible D gene is TRBD1 (5 bases). The V and J ends lost 6 bases and 0 bases respectively, with 15 bases between them. This CDR3 comprises 16 residues. Germline V gives CDR1 MNHEY, CDR2 SMNVEV (reference sequence). CDR3 DNA: TGTGCCAGCAGCCCACCGGGGAGGGGTAGCAATCAGCCCCAGCATTTT. This gives the protein CASSPPGRGSNQPQHF.

This clonotype was seen repeatedly, ten times or more. This chain connects TRBV2 to TRBJ2-2; D assignment may be TRBD1 or TRBD2 (5 bases each). V shed 6 bases and J shed 0 bases, with 8 bases lying between them. The germline V gene encodes CDR1 SNHLY and CDR2 FYNNEI. The CDR3 loop spans 14 amino acids. The CDR3 sequence is CASRGVANTGELFF. The CDR3 region has the DNA TGTGCCAGCAGGGGGGTCGCGAACACCGGGGAGCTGTTTTTT.

The V and J genes are TRBV29-1 and TRBJ1-2; unclear D gene. V was trimmed by 4 bases and J by 0 bases, leaving 9 bases between them. CDR1 and CDR2 from the germline V gene are SQVTM and ANQGSEA. This CDR3 comprises 13 residues. As DNA, the CDR3 is TGCAGCGTTGTTAGCGGTTCTAACTATGGCTACACCTTC. It specifies CSVVSGSNYGYTF.

This clonotype has ten or more counts. V gene TRBV19 combines with J gene TRBJ1-1; no firm D call. The CDR3 is 15 residues long. Looked up from germline, CDR1 is LNHDA and CDR2 is SQIVND (reference sequence). V lost 10 bases and J 4 bases, leaving 22 bases between the germline ends. As DNA, the CDR3 is TGTGCCACCTCAGCAGAGGACCGAGGGCCCACTGAAGCTTTCTTT. Translation gives CATSAEDRGPTEAFF.

The sample holds many counts of this clonotype. This chain links TRBV12-3 or TRBV12-4 with TRBJ2-1, with 7 bases that match TRBD1. This CDR3 has 16 residues. The V gene end was trimmed by 5 bases and the J gene end by 5 bases; junction bases not matched to a gene: 12. This CDR3 reads CASSPQPGQTNNEQFF. CDR3 nucleotides: TGTGCCAGCAGTCCCCAACCGGGACAGACTAACAATGAGCAGTTCTTC.

V gene TRBV28 combines with J gene TRBJ2-2; 14 bases are a match to TRBD2. V lost 4 bases, J lost 7 bases, and 8 bases stayed unmatched. This CDR3 region has 17 residues. Germline V gene sequence: CDR1 MDHEN, CDR2 SYDVKM. The CDR3 sequence is CASSSGLAGGTGGELFF. For the CDR3, the DNA is TGTGCCAGCAGTTCCGGACTAGCGGGAGGCACCGGCGGGGAGCTGTTTTTT.

This clonotype was seen repeatedly, ten times or more. V usage is TRBV28 and J usage is TRBJ2-7, with D possibly being TRBD1 or TRBD2 (6 bases each). The V gene's germline CDR1 is MDHEN and CDR2 SYDVKM. The CDR3 extends over 13 amino acids. V dropped 3 bases and J dropped 6 bases, with 12 bases sitting between them. CDR3 amino acids: CASSFTGAGEQYF. The CDR3 DNA is TGTGCCAGCAGTTTCACGGGGGCCGGCGAGCAGTACTTC.

This clonotype occurred many times. The chain combines TRBV12-3 or TRBV12-4 with TRBJ2-5, with D hard to call. The CDR3 runs 16 residues. The V and J ends lost 3 bases and 0 bases respectively, with 14 bases between them. The DNA of the CDR3 is TGTGCCAGCAGTTTGGTCCAGGCTTTGTACCAAGAGACCCAGTACTTC. Translation gives CASSLVQALYQETQYF.

In DNA form, the CDR3 reads TGTGCCAGCAGCCCTATGGGACTAGCCCCAGATACGCAGTATTTT. It translates to CASSPMGLAPDTQYF. The rearrangement joins TRBV7-9 to TRBJ2-3; TRBD2 aligns across 9 bases. The ends lost 5 bases at V and 4 bases at J; junction bases unmatched: 7. This CDR3 spans 15 amino acids. The germline gives CDR1 SEHNR, CDR2 FQNEAQ (reference sequence).

This rearrangement joins TRBV19 to TRBJ2-1; TRBD2 aligns across 12 bases. V trimming: 3 bases; J trimming: 7 bases; junction bases outside the gene matches: 10. From germline, CDR1 is LNHDA and CDR2 SQIVND (reference sequence). The CDR3 runs 17 residues. CDR3 region: CASSIVWTSGIMNEQFF. The CDR3 nucleotides read TGTGCCAGTAGTATCGTCTGGACTAGCGGGATAATGAATGAGCAGTTCTTC.

The sample holds many counts of this clonotype. The CDR3 protein is CASRKTSGSSETQYF. The DNA for the CDR3 is TGTGCCAGCAGAAAGACTAGCGGGAGTAGTGAGACCCAGTACTTC. The gene calls are TRBV6-1 and TRBJ2-5; 12 nucleotides match TRBD2. V lost 6 bases, J lost 5 bases, and 7 bases stayed unmatched. From germline, CDR1 is MNHNS and CDR2 SASEGT. The CDR3 contains 15 residues.

This clonotype was picked up many times. The chain links TRBV5-1 to TRBJ2-7, with 7 bases fitting TRBD2. This CDR3 is built from 14 residues. Trimming at V came to 4 bases and at J to 2 bases, leaving 6 bases not matched to a gene. CDR1 is SGHRS and CDR2 is YFSETQ in the germline V gene. The CDR3 DNA follows: TGCGCCAGCAGCGCCCCCGGACTAGCCTACGAGCAGTACTTC. This sequence encodes CASSAPGLAYEQYF.

The V call is TRBV6-1, the J call TRBJ2-6; possibly TRBD2 for D (6 bases). Germline V gene sequence: CDR1 MNHNS, CDR2 SASEGT. The CDR3 runs to 15 residues. V lost 6 bases and J lost 0, with 9 bases in between. For the CDR3, the DNA is TGTGCCAGCAGGAAGACTAGCTCTGGGGCCAACGTCCTGACTTTC. It encodes CASRKTSSGANVLTF.

This chain uses TRBV5-1 with TRBJ2-7, with D possibly being TRBD1 (6 bases). V lost 7 bases, J lost 6 bases, and 17 bases lay in between. Germline V lookup: CDR1 SGHRS, CDR2 YFSETQ. The CDR3 length is 13 residues. In DNA form, the CDR3 reads TGCGCCAGCGTCCCGGACAGCGCCTCCGAGCAGTACTTC. Amino acid sequence: CASVPDSASEQYF. The full variable domain, in which reference TRBV5-1 and TRBJ2-7 provide the parts outside the CDR3, is KAGVTQTPRYLIKTRGQQVTLSCSPISGHRSVSWYQQTPGQGLQFLFEYFSETQRNKGNFPGRFSGRQFSNSRSEMNVSTLELGDSALYLCASVPDSASEQYFGPGTRLTVT.

This chain uses TRBV5-1 with TRBJ2-7; 9 nucleotides align to TRBD2. The CDR3 loop spans 16 amino acids. With 0 bases clipped from V and 0 bases from J, the junction kept 4 bases outside the gene matches. From germline, CDR1 is SGHRS and CDR2 YFSETQ. The CDR3 DNA sequence: TGCGCCAGCAGCTTGGGACCAGCGGGAGGCTCCTACGAGCAGTACTTC. Translation: CASSLGPAGGSYEQYF.

The chain uses TRBV12-3 or TRBV12-4 and TRBJ1-1, with 7 nucleotides matching TRBD1. The CDR3 loop spans 13 amino acids. After removal of 4 bases from V and 8 bases from J, the junction contained 7 bases not matched to a gene. In nucleotides, the CDR3 is TGTGCCAGCAGTTCTGGACAGGTTATCGAAGCTTTCTTT. It yields the protein CASSSGQVIEAFF.

A note on this clonotype: This may be a read error, as it is one base from a much larger clone. This chain uses TRBV7-2 with TRBJ1-4; D might be TRBD1 (5 bases). The CDR3 has 14 residues. Germline V gives CDR1 SGHTA, CDR2 FQGNSA. V gave up 5 bases and J gave up 7 bases, with 14 bases separating them. As DNA, the CDR3 is TGTGCCAGCAGCCAGGGCAGACGGAGTGAAAAACTGTTTTTT. Its translation: CASSQGRRSEKLFF.

There are many counts of this clonotype. V gene TRBV20-1 combines with J gene TRBJ2-7; D call uncertain. Looked up from germline, CDR1 is DFQATT and CDR2 is SNEGSKA (reference sequence). The V gene lost 0 bases and the J gene lost 1 base, with 1 base spanning the gap. CDR3 length equals 11 residues. This CDR3 is CSARESYEQYF. CDR3 DNA: TGCAGTGCTAGAGAATCCTACGAGCAGTACTTC.

CDR3 coding DNA: TGTGCCATCAGTTCCAACACAAGAGGAGCCTCGTCCAATGAGCAGTTCTTC. Translating gives CAISSNTRGASSNEQFF. The rearrangement joins TRBV10-3 to TRBJ2-1; no reliable D call. Germline V gene sequence: CDR1 ENHRY, CDR2 SYGVKD. Trimming cost V 5 bases and J 6 bases, with 23 bases left between them. The CDR3 has 17 residues.

This clonotype was recorded many times. The chain carries TRBV28 and TRBJ1-2; D might be TRBD1 (6 bases). Trimming took 2 bases from V and 2 from J, leaving 12 bases between them. CDR1 is MDHEN, CDR2 SYDVKM, per germline. The length of the CDR3 is 15 residues. CDR3 region: CASSLAGTPNYGYTF. The CDR3 DNA reads as TGTGCCAGCAGTTTAGCCGGGACACCGAACTATGGCTACACCTTC.

Ten or more counts support this clonotype. The rearrangement links TRBV28 to TRBJ2-7; tentatively, D is TRBD1 (5 bases). The CDR3 covers 12 residues. CDR1 is MDHEN and CDR2 is SYDVKM in the germline V gene. Trimming removed 7 bases from V and 0 bases from J, with 7 bases in between. In nucleotides, the CDR3 is TGTGCCAGCAAGACAGTCTCCTACGAGCAGTACTTC. It codes for CASKTVSYEQYF.

The chain carries TRBV29-1 and TRBJ1-4, with 8 bases that match TRBD1. The CDR3 sequence is 15 residues long. Germline values: CDR1 SQVTM, CDR2 ANQGSEA. With V trimmed by 1 base and J by 8 bases, 9 bases remained unmatched. The chain's CDR3 is CSVEAQGALREKLFF. DNA of the CDR3: TGCAGCGTTGAAGCGCAGGGGGCGTTACGGGAAAAACTGTTTTTT. Full variable domain (outside the CDR3, taken from reference TRBV29-1 and TRBJ1-4): SAVISQKPSRDICQRGTSLTIQCQVDSQVTMMFWYRQQPGQSLTLIATANQGSEATYESGFVIDKFPISRPNLTFSTLTVSNMSPEDSSIYLCSVEAQGALREKLFFGSGTQLSVL.

In this sample, this clonotype turned up many times. This chain joins TRBV27 and TRBJ2-7; TRBD1 aligns across 10 bases. The trim removed 6 bases at V and 6 bases at J, leaving 14 bases unmatched. The V gene's germline CDR1 is MNHEY and CDR2 SMNVEV (reference sequence). The CDR3 extends over 16 amino acids. The CDR3 protein is CASSWSPGTGAAEQYF. The CDR3 nucleotides read TGTGCCAGCAGCTGGAGCCCCGGGACAGGGGCAGCCGAGCAGTACTTC.

The rearrangement joins TRBV5-6 to TRBJ2-5; D tentatively reads TRBD1 or TRBD2 (5 bases each). CDR3 length: 14 amino acids. Trimming cost V 1 base and J 4 bases, with 11 bases left between them. Germline V gives CDR1 SGHDT, CDR2 YYEEEE. The CDR3 sequence: CASSLTPGTETQYF. CDR3 sequence (DNA): TGTGCCAGCAGCTTGACCCCAGGGACAGAGACCCAGTACTTC.

Turning to this clonotype: Germline and junction disagree at one end, which may indicate a read error. This chain joins TRBV28 and TRBJ2-2, with D perhaps TRBD2 (6 bases). The CDR3 is 12 amino acids. In germline, CDR1 is MDHEN, CDR2 SYDVKM. The CDR3 region has the DNA TGTGCCAGCAGTTTGCGGGACGGGGGGCTGTTTTTT. As protein: CASSLRDGGLFF. Using reference TRBV28 and TRBJ2-2 for the parts outside the CDR3, the full variable domain is DVKVTQSSRYLVKRTGEKVFLECVQDMDHENMFWYRQDPGLGLRLIYFSYDVKMKEKGDIPEGYSVSREKKERFSLILESASTNQTSMYLCASSLRDGGLFFGEGSRLTVL.